This T cell receptor (beta chain) emerged from a study of Graves' ophthalmopathy and Graves' hyperthyroidism. This clonotype turned up a few times. RNA transcripts yielded amplified TCR beta CDR3 regions. Second-round multiplex PCR came after a first-round RT-PCR that employed HTBI primers. TCRdb itself ran the multiplex PCR reads through MiXCR, one entry per CDR3 protein. The profile shows 650,000 to 800,000 distinct CDR3 sequences, 35% to 45% of them singletons. Ophthalmopathy-affected donors exhibited moderate-to-severe activity, CAS ≥3, NOSPECS ≥4, and duration under 3 months. The sample taken for sequencing was peripheral blood. The receptor's source is an adult man with Graves' ophthalmopathy.

CDR3 residues: CASSYINGELFF. DNA of the CDR3: TGTGCCAGCAGTTACATTAACGGGGAGCTGTTTTTT. The chain recombines TRBV6-5 with TRBJ2-2; D not resolved. With 2 bases removed from V and 7 bases from J, the gap between germline ends came to 5 bases. Germline V gene data show CDR1 as MNHEY and CDR2 as SVGAGI. The CDR3 length is 12 residues.